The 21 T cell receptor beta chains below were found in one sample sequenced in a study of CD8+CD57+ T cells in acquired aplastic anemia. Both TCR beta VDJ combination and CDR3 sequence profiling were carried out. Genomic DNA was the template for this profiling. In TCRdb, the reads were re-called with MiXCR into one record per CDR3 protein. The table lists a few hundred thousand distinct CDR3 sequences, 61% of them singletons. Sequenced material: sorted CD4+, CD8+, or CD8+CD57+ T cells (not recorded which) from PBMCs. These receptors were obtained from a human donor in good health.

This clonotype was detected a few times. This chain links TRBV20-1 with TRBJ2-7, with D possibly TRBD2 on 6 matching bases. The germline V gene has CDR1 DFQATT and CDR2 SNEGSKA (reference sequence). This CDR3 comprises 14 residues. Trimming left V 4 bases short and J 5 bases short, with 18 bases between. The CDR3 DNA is TGCAGTGCTACCCGCGGCCAGACTAGGCACGAGCAGTACTTC. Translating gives CSATRGQTRHEQYF.

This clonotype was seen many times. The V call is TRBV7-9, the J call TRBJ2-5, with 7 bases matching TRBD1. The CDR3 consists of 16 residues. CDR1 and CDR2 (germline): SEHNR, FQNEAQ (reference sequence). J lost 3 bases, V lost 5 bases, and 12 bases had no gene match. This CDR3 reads CASSPIFRQGEETQYF. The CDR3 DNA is TGTGCCAGCAGCCCGATTTTTAGACAGGGAGAAGAGACCCAGTACTTC. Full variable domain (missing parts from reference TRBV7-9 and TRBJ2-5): DTGVSQNPRHKITKRGQNVTFRCDPISEHNRLYWYRQTLGQGPEFLTYFQNEAQLEKSRLLSDRFSAERPKGSFSTLEIQRTEQGDSAMYLCASSPIFRQGEETQYFGPGTRLLVL.

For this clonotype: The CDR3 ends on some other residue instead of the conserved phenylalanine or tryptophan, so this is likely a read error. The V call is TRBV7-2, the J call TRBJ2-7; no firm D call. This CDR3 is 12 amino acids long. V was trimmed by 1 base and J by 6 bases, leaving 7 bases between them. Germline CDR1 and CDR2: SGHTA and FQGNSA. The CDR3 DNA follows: TGTGCCAGCAGCTTAGATGGGTTCGAGCAGTACCTC. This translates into CASSLDGFEQYL.

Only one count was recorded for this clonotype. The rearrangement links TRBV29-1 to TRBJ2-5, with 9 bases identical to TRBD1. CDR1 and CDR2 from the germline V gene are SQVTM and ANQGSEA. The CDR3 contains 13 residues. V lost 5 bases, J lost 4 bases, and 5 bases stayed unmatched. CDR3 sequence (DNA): TGCAGCGTTAGACAGGGGGGTGGAGAGACCCAGTACTTC. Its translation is CSVRQGGGETQYF.

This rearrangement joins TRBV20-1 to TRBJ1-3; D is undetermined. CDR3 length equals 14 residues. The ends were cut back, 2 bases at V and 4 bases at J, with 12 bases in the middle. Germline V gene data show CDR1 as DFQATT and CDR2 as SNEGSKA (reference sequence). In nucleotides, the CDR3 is TGCAGTGCTAGAAAATCTGGGATCGGAAACACCATATATTTT. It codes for CSARKSGIGNTIYF.

This chain's CDR3 is CATSDGSGTYEQYF. The CDR3 nucleotides are TGTGCCACCAGTGACGGTAGCGGGACGTACGAGCAGTACTTC. The chain recombines TRBV24-1 with TRBJ2-7, with 8 bases that match TRBD2. This CDR3 spans 14 amino acids. V lost 4 bases and J lost 4; bases outside the gene matches: 5. CDR1 is KGHDR, CDR2 SFDVKD, per germline.

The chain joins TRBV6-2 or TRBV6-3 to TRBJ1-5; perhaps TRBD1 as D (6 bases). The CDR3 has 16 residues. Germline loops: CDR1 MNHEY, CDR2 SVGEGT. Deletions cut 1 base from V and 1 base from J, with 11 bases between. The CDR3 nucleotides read TGTGCCAGCAGTTACTTACCAGGGGCGAGCAATCAGCCCCAGCATTTT. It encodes CASSYLPGASNQPQHF.

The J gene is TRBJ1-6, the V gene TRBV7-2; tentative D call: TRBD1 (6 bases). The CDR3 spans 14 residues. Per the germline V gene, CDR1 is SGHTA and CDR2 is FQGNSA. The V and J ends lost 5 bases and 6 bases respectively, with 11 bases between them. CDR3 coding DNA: TGTGCCAGCAGCCCCGGACAGCCTAATTCACCCCTCCACTTT. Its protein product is CASSPGQPNSPLHF.

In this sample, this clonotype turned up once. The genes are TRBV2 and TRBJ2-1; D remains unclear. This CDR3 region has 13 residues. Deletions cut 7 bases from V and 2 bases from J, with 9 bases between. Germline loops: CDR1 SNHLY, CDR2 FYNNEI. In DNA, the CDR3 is TGTGCCAGCAAAGGGTGGGCCTACAATGAGCAGTTCTTC. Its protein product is CASKGWAYNEQFF.

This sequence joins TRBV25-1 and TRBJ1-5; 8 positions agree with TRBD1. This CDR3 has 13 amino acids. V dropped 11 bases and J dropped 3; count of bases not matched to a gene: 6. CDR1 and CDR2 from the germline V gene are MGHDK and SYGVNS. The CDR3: CAPTGADNQPQHF. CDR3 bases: TGTGCCCCGACAGGGGCGGACAATCAGCCCCAGCATTTT.

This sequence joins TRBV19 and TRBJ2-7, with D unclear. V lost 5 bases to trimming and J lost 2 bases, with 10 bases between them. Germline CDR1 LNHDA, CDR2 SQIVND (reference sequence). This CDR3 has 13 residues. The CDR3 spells CASSPPETYEQYF. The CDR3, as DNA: TGTGCCAGTAGTCCCCCCGAGACCTACGAGCAGTACTTC.

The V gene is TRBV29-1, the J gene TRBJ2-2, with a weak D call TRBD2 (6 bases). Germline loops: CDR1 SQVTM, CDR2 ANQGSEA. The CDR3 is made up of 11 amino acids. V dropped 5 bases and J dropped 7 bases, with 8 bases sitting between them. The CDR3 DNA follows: TGCAGCGTTCAGGACTACGGGGAGCTGTTTTTT. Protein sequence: CSVQDYGELFF.

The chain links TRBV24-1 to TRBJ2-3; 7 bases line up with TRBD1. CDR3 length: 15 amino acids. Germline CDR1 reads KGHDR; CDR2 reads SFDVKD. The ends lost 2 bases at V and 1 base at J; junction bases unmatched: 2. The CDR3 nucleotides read TGTGCCACCAGTGATTCCGGACAGGGCACAGATACGCAGTATTTT. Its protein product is CATSDSGQGTDTQYF.

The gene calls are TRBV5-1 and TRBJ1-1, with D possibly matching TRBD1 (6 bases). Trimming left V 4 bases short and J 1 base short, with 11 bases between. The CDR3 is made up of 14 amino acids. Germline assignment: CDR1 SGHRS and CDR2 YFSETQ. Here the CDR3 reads CASSRTDPNTEAFF. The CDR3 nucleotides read TGCGCCAGCAGCCGGACAGATCCGAACACTGAAGCTTTCTTT.

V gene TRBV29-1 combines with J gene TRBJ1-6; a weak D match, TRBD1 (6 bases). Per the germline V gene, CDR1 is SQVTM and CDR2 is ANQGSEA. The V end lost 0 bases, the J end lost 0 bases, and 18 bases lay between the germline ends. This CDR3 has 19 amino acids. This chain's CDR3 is CSVEDETGERSSYNSPLHF. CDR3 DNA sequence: TGCAGCGTTGAAGATGAGACAGGTGAAAGGAGCTCCTATAATTCACCCCTCCACTTT.

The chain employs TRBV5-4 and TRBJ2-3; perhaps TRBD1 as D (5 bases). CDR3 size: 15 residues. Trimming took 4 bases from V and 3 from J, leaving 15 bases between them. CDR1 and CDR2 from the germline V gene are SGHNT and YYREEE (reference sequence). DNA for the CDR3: TGTGCCAGCAGCCTAGGACAAGAGGCGACAGATACGCAGTATTTT. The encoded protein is CASSLGQEATDTQYF.

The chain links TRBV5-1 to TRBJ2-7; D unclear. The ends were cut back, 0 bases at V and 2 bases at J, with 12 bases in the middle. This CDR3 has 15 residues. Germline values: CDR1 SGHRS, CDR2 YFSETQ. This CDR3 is CASSLAGFSPYEQYF. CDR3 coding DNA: TGCGCCAGCAGCTTGGCTGGCTTCTCGCCCTACGAGCAGTACTTC.

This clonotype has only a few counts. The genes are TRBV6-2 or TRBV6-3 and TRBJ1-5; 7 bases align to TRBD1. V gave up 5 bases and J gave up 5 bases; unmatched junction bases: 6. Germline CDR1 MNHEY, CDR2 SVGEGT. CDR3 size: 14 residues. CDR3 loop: CASSLRQGYQPQHF. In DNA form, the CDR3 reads TGTGCCAGCAGTCTTCGACAGGGCTATCAGCCCCAGCATTTT.

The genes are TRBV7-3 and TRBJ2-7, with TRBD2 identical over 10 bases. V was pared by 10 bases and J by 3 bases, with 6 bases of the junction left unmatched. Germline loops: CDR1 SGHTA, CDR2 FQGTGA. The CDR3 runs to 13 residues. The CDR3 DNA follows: TGTGCCACCTCGGGACTAGCGAACTACGAGCAGTACTTC. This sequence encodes CATSGLANYEQYF.

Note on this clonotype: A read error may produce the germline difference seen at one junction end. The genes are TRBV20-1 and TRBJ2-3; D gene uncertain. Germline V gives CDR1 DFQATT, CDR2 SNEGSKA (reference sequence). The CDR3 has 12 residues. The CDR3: CSARDESDMQYF. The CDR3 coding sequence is TGCAGTGCTAGAGATGAATCAGATATGCAGTATTTT.

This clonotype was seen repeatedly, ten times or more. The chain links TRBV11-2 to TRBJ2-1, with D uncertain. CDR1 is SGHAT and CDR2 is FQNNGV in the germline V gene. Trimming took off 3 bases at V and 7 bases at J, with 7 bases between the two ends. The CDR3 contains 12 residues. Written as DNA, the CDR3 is TGTGCCAGCAGCTTGCGGTGGAATGAGCAGTTCTTC. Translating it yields CASSLRWNEQFF.